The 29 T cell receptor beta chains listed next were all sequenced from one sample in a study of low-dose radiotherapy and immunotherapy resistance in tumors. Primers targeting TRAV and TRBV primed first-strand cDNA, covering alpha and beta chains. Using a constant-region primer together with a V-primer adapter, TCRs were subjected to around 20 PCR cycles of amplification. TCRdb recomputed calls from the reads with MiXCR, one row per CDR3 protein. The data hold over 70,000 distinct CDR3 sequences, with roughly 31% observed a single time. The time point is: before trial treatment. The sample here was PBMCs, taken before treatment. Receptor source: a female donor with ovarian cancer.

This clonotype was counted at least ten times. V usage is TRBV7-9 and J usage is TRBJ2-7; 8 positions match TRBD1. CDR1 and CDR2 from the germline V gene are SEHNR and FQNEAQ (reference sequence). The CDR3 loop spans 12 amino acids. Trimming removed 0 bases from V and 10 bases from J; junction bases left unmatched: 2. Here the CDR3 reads CASSLASGGQYF. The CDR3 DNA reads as TGTGCCAGCAGCTTAGCTTCAGGGGGCCAGTACTTC.

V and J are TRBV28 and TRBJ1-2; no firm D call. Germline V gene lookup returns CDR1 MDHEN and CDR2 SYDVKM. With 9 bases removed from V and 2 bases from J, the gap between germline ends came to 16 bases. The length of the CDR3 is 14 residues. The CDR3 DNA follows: TGTGCCAGTATTCCGGGAAACCCGAACTATGGCTACACCTTC. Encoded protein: CASIPGNPNYGYTF.

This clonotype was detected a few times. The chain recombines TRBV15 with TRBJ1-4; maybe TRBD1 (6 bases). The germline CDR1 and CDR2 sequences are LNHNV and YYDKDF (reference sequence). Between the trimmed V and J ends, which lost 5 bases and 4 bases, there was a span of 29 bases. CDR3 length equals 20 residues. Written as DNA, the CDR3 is TGTGCCACCAGCGCTCTTGAGGGGACATCAGGAAGAGGGTTTAATGAAAAACTGTTTTTT. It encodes CATSALEGTSGRGFNEKLFF.

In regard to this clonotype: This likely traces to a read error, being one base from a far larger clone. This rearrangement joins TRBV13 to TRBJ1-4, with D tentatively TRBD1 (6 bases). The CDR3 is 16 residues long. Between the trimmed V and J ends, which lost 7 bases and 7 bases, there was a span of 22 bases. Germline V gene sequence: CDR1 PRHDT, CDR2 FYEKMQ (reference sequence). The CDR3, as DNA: TGTGCCAGCATTGAAAGGAAGGGGGGAAGCGGTGAAAAACTGTTTTTT. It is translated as CASIERKGGSGEKLFF.

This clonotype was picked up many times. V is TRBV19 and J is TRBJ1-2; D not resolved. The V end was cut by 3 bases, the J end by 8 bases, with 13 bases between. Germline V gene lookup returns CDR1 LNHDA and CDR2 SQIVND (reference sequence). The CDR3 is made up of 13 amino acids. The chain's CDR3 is CASSIGPYRGYTF. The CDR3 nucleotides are TGTGCCAGTAGTATCGGGCCATATCGGGGCTACACCTTC.

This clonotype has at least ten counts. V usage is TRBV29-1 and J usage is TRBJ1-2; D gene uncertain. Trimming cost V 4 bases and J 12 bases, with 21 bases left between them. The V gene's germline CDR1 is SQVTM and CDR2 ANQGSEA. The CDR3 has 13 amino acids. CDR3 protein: CSVGSIRGMENTF. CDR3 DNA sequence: TGCAGCGTTGGGAGTATTCGGGGAATGGAGAACACCTTC.

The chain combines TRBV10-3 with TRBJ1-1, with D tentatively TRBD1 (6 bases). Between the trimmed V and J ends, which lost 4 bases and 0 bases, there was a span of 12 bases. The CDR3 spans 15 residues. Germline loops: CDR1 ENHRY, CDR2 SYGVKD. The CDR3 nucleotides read TGTGCCATCAGTGCTAACAGGGCTATGAACACTGAAGCTTTCTTT. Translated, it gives CAISANRAMNTEAFF.

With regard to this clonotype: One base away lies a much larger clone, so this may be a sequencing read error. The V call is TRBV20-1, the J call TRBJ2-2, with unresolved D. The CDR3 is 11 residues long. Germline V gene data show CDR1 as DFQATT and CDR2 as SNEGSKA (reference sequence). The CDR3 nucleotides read TGCATTGCTAGTTTTGGGGGGGAGCTGTTTTTT. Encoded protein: CIASFGGELFF.

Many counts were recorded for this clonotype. The CDR3 region has the DNA TGTGCCAGCAGTTACGCACGTGCCCCTAGCGGCAATGAGCAGTTCTTC. Residues: CASSYARAPSGNEQFF. The rearrangement links TRBV6-2 or TRBV6-3 to TRBJ2-1; 7 nucleotides agree with TRBD2. The CDR3 totals 16 residues. Germline-derived CDR1 and CDR2 are MNHEY and SVGEGT. J lost 6 bases, V lost 2 bases, and 10 bases had no gene match.

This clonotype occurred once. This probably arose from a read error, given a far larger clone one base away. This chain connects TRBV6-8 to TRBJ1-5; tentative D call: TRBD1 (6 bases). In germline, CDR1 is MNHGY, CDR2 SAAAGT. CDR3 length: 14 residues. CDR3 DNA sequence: TGTGCCAGCAGTTCAACAGGGCGCAAACAGCCCCAGCATTTT. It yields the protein CASSSTGRKQPQHF.

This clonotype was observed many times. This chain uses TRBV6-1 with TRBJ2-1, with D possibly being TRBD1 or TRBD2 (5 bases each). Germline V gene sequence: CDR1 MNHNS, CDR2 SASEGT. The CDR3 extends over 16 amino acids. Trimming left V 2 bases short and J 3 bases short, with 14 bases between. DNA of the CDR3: TGTGCCAGCAGTGAATTCGGGGCTCACGTCTACAATGAGCAGTTCTTC. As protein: CASSEFGAHVYNEQFF.

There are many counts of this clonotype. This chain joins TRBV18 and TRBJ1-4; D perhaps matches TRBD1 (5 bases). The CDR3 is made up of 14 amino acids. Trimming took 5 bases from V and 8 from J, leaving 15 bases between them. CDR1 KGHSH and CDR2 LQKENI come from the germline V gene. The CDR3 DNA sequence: TGTGCCAGCTCATTCTTGTCCAGGGACGAAAAACTGTTTTTT. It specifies CASSFLSRDEKLFF.

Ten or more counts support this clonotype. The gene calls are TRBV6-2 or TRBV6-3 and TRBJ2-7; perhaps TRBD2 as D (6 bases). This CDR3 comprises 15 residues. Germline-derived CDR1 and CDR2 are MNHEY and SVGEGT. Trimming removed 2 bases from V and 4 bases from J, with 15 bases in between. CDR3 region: CASSYPVGGKYEQYF. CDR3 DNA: TGTGCCAGCAGTTACCCCGTGGGCGGGAAGTACGAGCAGTACTTC.

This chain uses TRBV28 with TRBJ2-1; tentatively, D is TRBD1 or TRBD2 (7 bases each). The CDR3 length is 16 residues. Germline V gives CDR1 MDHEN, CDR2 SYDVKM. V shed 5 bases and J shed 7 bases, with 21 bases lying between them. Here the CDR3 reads CASSEGPQGGRNEQFF. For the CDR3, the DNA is TGTGCCAGCAGTGAGGGTCCCCAGGGGGGGAGAAATGAGCAGTTCTTC.

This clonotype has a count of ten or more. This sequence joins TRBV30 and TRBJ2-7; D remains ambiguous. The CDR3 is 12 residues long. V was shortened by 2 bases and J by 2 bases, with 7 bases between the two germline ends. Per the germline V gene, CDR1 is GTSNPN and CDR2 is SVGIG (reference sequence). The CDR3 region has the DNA TGTGCCTGGAGTTACTCCACCTACGAGCAGTACTTC. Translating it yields CAWSYSTYEQYF.

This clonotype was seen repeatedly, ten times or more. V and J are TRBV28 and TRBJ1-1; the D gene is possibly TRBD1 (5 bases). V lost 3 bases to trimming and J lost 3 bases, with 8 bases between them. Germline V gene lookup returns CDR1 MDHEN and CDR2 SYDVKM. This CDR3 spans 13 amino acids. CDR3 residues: CASSFVGDTEAFF. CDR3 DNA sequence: TGTGCCAGCAGTTTTGTGGGGGACACTGAAGCTTTCTTT.

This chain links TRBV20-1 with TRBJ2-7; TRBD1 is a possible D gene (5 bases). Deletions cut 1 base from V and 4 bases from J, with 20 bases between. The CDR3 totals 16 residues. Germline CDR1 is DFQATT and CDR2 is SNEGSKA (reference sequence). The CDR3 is CSARVPTATLLYEQYF. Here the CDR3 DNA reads TGCAGTGCTAGAGTACCGACAGCGACGTTACTATACGAGCAGTACTTC.

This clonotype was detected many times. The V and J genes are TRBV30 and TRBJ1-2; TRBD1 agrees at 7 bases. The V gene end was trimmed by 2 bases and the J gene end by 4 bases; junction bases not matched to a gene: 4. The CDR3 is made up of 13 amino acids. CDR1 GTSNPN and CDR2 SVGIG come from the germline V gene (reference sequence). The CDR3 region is CAWSRSGGYGYTF. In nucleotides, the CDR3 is TGTGCCTGGAGTAGATCAGGGGGCTATGGCTACACCTTC.

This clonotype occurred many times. The CDR3 loop is CASSLVQLFDEQFF. DNA of the CDR3: TGCGCCAGCAGCTTGGTCCAGCTCTTCGATGAGCAGTTCTTC. V and J are TRBV5-1 and TRBJ2-1; the D is unclear. Trimming pared 0 bases from V and 8 bases from J, leaving 12 bases between. Germline V gene data show CDR1 as SGHRS and CDR2 as YFSETQ. The CDR3 covers 14 residues.

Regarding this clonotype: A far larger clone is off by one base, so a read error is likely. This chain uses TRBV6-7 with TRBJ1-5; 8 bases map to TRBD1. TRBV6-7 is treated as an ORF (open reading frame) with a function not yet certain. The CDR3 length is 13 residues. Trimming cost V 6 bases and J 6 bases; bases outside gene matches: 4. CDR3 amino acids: CASRGQDFQPQHF. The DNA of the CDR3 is TGTGCCAGCAGGGGACAGGACTTTCAGCCCCAGCATTTT.

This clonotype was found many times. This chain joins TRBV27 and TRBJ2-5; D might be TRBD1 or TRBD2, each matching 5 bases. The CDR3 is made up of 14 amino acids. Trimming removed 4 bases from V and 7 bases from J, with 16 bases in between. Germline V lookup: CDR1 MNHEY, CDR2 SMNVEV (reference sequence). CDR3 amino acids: CASSSGTTVGTQYF. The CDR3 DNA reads TGTGCCAGCAGTTCCGGGACGACAGTAGGGACCCAGTACTTC.

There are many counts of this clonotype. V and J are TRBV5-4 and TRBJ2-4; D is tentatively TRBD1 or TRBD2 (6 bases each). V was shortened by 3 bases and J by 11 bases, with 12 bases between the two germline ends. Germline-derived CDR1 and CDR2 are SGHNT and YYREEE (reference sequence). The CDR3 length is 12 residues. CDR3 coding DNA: TGTGCCAGCAGCTCCCCCGGGGGCTTTCAGTACTTC. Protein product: CASSSPGGFQYF.

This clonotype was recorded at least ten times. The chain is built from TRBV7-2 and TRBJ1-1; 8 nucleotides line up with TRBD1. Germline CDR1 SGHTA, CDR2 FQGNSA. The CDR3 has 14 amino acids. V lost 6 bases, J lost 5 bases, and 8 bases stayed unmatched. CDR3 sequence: CASSFDRGRTEAFF. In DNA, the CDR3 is TGTGCCAGCAGTTTCGACAGGGGTCGGACTGAAGCTTTCTTT. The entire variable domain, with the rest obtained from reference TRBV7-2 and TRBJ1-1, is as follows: GAGVSQSPSNKVTEKGKDVELRCDPISGHTALYWYRQSLGQGLEFLIYFQGNSAPDKSGLPSDRFSAERTGGSVSTLTIQRTQQEDSAVYLCASSFDRGRTEAFFGQGTRLTVV.

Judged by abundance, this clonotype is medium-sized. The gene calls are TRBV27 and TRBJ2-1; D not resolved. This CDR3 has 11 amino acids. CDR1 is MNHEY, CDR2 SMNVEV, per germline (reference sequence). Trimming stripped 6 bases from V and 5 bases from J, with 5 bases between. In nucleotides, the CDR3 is TGTGCCAGCAGCTTCAACAATGAGCAGTTCTTC. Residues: CASSFNNEQFF.

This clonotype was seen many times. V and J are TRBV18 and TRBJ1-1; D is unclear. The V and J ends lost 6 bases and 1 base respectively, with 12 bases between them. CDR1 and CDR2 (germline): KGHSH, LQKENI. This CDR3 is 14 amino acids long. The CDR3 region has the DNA TGTGCCAGCTCCCTAGGAGGTGGGAACACTGAAGCTTTCTTT. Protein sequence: CASSLGGGNTEAFF. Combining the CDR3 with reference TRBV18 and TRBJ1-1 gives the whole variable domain NAGVMQNPRHLVRRRGQEARLRCSPMKGHSHVYWYRQLPEEGLKFMVYLQKENIIDESGMPKERFSAEFPKEGPSILRIQQVVRGDSAAYFCASSLGGGNTEAFFGQGTRLTVV.

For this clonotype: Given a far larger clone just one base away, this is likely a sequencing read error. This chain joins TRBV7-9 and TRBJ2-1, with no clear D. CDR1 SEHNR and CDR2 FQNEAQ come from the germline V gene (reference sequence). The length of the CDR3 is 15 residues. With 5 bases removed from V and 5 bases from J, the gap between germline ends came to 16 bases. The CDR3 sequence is CASSTPGRPNNEQFF. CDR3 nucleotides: TGTGCCAGCAGCACCCCCGGACGCCCTAACAATGAGCAGTTCTTC.

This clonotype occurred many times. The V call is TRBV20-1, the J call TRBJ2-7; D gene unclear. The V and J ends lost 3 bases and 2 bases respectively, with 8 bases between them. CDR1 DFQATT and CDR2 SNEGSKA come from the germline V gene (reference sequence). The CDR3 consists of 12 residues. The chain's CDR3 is CSASGAAYEQYF. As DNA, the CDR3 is TGCAGTGCTAGCGGCGCAGCCTACGAGCAGTACTTC.

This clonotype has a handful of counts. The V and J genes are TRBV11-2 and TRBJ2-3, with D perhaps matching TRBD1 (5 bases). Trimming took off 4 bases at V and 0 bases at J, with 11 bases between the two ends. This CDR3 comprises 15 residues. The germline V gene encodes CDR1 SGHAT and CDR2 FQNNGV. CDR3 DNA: TGTGCCAGCAGCTCCCCCAGGGTTAGCACAGATACGCAGTATTTT. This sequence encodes CASSSPRVSTDTQYF. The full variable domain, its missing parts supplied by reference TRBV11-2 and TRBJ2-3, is EAGVAQSPRYKIIEKRQSVAFWCNPISGHATLYWYQQILGQGPKLLIQFQNNGVVDDSQLPKDRFSAERLKGVDSTLKIQPAKLEDSAVYLCASSSPRVSTDTQYFGPGTRLTVL.

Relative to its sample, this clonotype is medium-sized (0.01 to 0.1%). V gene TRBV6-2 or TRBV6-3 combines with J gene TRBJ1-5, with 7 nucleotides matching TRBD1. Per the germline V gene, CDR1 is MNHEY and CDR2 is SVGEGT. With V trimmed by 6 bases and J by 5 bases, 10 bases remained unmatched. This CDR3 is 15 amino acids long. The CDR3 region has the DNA TGTGCCAGCAGCGCACAGGGGCCCAATTATCAGCCCCAGCATTTT. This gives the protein CASSAQGPNYQPQHF.